This paragraph covers one T cell receptor beta chain sequence. Germline V CDR1 and CDR2: SGHDT, YYEEEE. V lost 0 bases and J lost 6; bases outside the gene matches: 7. The CDR3 has 15 amino acids. The record originates from a study of blood T cell repertoires in COVID-19. Only in-frame clones appear in the TCRdb table, and some are missing; sequencing was by immunoSEQ multiplex PCR. The data contain 250,000 or so clones, nearly 90% of them singletons. The chain uses TRBV5-6 and TRBJ1-2; TRBD1 agrees at 8 bases. The origin of this receptor is a man in his thirties or forties who had recovered from COVID-19. The sample consisted of PBMCs or T cells enriched from blood (not recorded which). The CDR3 region is CASSLVGAGGDGYTF. CDR3 sequence (DNA): TGTGCCAGCAGCTTGGTAGGGGCAGGGGGCGATGGCTACACCTTC.